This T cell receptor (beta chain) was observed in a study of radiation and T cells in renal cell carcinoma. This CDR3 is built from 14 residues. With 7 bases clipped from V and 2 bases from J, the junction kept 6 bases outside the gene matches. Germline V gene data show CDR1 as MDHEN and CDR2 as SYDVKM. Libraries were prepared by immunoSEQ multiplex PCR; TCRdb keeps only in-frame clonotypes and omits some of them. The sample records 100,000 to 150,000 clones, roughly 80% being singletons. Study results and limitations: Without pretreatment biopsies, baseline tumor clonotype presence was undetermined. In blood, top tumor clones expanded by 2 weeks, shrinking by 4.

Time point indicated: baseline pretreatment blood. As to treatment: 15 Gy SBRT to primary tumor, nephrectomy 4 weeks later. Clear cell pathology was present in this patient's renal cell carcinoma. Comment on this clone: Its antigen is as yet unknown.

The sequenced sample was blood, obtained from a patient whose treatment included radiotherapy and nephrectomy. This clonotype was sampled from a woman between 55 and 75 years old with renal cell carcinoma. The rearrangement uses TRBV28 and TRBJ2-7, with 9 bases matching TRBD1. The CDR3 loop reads CASTPQGAAYEQYF. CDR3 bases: TGTGCCAGCACCCCACAGGGGGCAGCCTACGAGCAGTACTTC.